This T cell receptor (beta chain) was identified during a study of blood T cells in healthy people across ages. As for the study in general: Template switching caught about one barcoded beta molecule for each two T cells. Regarding the study as a whole: Naive T cell percentage strongly correlated with TCR beta diversity. It was not known whether donors were CMV positive (a possible confounder of expanded clonotype changes).

A word on this clonotype: Its specificity is unknown.

A second roughly 6 to 12 cycle PCR used barcoded and J-beta primers. Tagging of each cDNA molecule was performed by a template-switch adaptor with 12 random nucleotides. TCRdb re-called the 5' RACE reads through MiXCR, storing one row per CDR3 protein. The sample records about 1,500,000 distinct CDR3 sequences, approximately 28% being singletons. CDR3 length equals 15 residues. CDR1 and CDR2 (germline): SGHTA, FQGNSA. J gave up 3 bases and V 1 base, and 6 bases lay outside the gene matches. Sequencing used blood. The sequence derives from a woman aged 25 to 45 in good health. The V call is TRBV7-2, the J call TRBJ2-7; TRBD2 aligns across 7 bases. Here the CDR3 DNA reads TGTGCCAGCAGCTTAGAGTCTAGCGGCTTCTACGAGCAGTACTTC. Translating it yields CASSLESSGFYEQYF.